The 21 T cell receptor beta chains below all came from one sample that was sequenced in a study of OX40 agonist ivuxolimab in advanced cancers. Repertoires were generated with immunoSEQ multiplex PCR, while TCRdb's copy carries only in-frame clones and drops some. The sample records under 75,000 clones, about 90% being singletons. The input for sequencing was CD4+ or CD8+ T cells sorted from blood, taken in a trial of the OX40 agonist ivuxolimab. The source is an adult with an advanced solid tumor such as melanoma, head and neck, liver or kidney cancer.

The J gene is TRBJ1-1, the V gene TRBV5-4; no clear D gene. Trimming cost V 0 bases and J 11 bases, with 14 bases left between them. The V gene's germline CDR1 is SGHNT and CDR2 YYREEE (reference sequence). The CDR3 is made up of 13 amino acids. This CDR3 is CASSLAGTGGAFF. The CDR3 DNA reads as TGTGCCAGCAGCTTGGCGGGAACCGGAGGCGCTTTCTTT.

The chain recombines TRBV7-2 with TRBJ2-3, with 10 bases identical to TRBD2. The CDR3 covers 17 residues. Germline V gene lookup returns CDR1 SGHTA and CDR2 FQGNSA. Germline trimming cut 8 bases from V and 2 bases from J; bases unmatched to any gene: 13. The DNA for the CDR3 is TGTGCCAGCGTGTTCGGGGGGCTAGCGGGAGCCACAGATACGCAGTATTTT. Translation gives CASVFGGLAGATDTQYF.

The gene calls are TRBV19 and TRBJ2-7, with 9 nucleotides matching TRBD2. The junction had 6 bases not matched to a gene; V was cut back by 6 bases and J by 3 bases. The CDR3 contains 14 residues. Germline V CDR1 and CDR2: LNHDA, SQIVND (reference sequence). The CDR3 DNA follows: TGTGCCAGTAGCCAACGGACTAGCGACTACGAGCAGTACTTC. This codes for CASSQRTSDYEQYF.

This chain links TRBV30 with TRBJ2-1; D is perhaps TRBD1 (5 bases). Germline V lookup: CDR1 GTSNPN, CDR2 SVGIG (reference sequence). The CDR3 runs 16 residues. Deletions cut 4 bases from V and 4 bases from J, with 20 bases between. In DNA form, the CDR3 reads TGTGCCTGGATTCAGGGCCCGCCCGGACCATACAATGAGCAGTTCTTC. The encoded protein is CAWIQGPPGPYNEQFF.

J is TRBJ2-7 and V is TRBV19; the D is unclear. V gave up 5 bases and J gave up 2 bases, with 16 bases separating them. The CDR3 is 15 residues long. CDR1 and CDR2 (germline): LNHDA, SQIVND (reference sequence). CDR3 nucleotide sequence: TGTGCCAGTAGTGTCACTGTGGCCCTCACCTACGAGCAGTACTTC. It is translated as CASSVTVALTYEQYF.

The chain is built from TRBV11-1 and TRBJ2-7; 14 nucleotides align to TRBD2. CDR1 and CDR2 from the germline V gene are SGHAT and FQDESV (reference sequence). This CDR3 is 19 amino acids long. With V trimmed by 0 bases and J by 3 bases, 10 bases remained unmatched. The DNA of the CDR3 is TGTGCCAGCAGCTTAGCCGGCAGGGGACTAGCGGGAGCGAACTACGAGCAGTACTTC. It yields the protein CASSLAGRGLAGANYEQYF.

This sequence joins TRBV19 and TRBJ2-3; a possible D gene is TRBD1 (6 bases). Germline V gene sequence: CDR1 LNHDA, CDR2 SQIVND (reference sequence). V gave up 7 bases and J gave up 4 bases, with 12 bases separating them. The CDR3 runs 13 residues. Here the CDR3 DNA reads TGTGCCAGTAACGACAGGTTCCCAGATACGCAGTATTTT. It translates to CASNDRFPDTQYF.

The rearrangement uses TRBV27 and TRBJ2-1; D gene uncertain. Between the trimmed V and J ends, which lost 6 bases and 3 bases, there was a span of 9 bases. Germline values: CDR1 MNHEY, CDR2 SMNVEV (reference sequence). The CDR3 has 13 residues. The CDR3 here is CASRENNYNEQFF. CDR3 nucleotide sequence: TGTGCCAGCAGAGAGAACAACTACAATGAGCAGTTCTTC.

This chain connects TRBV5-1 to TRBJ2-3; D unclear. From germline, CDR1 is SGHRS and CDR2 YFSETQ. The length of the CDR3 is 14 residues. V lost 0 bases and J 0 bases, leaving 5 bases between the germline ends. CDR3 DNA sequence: TGCGCCAGCAGCTTGGAAACTAGCACAGATACGCAGTATTTT. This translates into CASSLETSTDTQYF. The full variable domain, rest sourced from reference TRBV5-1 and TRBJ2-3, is KAGVTQTPRYLIKTRGQQVTLSCSPISGHRSVSWYQQTPGQGLQFLFEYFSETQRNKGNFPGRFSGRQFSNSRSEMNVSTLELGDSALYLCASSLETSTDTQYFGPGTRLTVL.

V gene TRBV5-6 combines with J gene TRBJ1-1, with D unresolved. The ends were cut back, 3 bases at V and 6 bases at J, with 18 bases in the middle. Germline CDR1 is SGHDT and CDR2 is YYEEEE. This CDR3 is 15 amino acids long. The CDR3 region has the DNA TGTGCCAGCAGCTCAAGGTGGGGTTTGGACCCTGAAGCTTTCTTT. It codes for CASSSRWGLDPEAFF.

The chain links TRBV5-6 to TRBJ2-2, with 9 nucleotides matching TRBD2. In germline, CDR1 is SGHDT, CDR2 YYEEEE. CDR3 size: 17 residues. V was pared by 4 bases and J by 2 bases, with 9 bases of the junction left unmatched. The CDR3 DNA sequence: TGTGCCAGCAGCCCTACTCGACTAGCGGCCAACACCGGGGAGCTGTTTTTT. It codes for CASSPTRLAANTGELFF.

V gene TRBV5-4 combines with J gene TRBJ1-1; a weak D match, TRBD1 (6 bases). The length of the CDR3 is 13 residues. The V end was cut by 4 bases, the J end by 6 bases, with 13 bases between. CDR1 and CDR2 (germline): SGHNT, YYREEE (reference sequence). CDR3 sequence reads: CASSQGRIPEAFF. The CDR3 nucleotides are TGTGCCAGCAGCCAGGGGAGGATTCCTGAAGCTTTCTTT.

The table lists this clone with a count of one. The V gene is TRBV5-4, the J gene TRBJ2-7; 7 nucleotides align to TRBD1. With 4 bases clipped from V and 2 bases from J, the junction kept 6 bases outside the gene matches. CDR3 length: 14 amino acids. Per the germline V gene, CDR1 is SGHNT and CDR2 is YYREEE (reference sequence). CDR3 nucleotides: TGTGCCAGCAGCGTGAGGGACAGAGCCTACGAGCAGTACTTC. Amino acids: CASSVRDRAYEQYF.

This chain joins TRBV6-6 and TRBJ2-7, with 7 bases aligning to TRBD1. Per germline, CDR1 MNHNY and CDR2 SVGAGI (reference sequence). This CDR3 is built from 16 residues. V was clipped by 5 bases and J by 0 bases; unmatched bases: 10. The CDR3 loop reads CASSLGTVLYSYEQYF. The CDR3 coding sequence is TGTGCCAGCAGTCTCGGGACAGTTCTATACTCCTACGAGCAGTACTTC.

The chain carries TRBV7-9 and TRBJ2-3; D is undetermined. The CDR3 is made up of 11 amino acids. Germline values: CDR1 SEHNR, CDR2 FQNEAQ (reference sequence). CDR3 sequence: CAGRVADTQYF. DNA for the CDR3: TGTGCAGGTAGAGTCGCAGATACGCAGTATTTT.

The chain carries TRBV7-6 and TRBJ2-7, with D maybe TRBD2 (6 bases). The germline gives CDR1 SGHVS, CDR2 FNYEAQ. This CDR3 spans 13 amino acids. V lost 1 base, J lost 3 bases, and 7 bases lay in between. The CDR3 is CASSLDGGYEQYF. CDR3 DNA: TGTGCCAGCAGCTTAGACGGGGGCTACGAGCAGTACTTC.

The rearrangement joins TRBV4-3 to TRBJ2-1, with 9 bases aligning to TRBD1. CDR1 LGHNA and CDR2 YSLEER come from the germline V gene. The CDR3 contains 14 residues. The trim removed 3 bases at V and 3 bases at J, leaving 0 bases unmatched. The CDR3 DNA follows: TGCGCCAGCAGCCAGACAGGGGGCTACAATGAGCAGTTCTTC. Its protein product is CASSQTGGYNEQFF.

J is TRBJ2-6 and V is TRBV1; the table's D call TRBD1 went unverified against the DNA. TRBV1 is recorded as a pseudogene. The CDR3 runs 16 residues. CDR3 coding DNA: TGCACCAGCAGGGCCTGTGCACAAAGTCGGGCCAACGTCCTGACTTTC. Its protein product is CTSRACAQSRANVLTF.

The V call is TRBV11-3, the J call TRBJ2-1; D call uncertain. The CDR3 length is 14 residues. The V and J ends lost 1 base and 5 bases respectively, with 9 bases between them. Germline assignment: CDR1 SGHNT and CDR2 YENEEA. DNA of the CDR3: TGTGCCAGCAGCTTAGTGTGCCGGAACAATGAGCAGTTCTTC. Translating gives CASSLVCRNNEQFF. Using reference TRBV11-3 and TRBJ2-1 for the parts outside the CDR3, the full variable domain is EAGVVQSPRYKIIEKKQPVAFWCNPISGHNTLYWYLQNLGQGPELLIRYENEEAVDDSQLPKDRFSAERLKGVDSTLKIQPAELGDSAVYLCASSLVCRNNEQFFGPGTRLTVL.

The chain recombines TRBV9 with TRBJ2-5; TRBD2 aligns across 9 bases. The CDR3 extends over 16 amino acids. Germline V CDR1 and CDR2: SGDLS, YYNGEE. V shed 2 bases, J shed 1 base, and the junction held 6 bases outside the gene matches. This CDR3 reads CASSVSGSGGQETQYF. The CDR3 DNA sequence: TGTGCCAGCAGCGTTTCGGGTAGCGGGGGCCAAGAGACCCAGTACTTC. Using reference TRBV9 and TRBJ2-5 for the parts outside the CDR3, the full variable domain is DSGVTQTPKHLITATGQRVTLRCSPRSGDLSVYWYQQSLDQGLQFLIQYYNGEERAKGNILERFSAQQFPDLHSELNLSSLELGDSALYFCASSVSGSGGQETQYFGPGTRLLVL.

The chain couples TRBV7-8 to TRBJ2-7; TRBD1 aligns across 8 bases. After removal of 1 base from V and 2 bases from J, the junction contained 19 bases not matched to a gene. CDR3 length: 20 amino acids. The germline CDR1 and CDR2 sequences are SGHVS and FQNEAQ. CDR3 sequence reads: CASSLGWVGERDRITYEQYF. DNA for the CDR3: TGTGCCAGCAGCTTAGGCTGGGTGGGAGAACGGGACAGGATAACCTACGAGCAGTACTTC.